The rows below give T cell receptor beta chains drawn from one sample of a study of cytomegalovirus exposure and HLA in healthy donors. The repertoire was sequenced with immunoSEQ multiplex PCR; TCRdb's copy has only in-frame clones and lacks some. Of 95,000 to 150,000 clones listed, about four fifths were seen once; the top ten hold 8.8%. Sequences were obtained from PBMCs. These receptors were obtained from a female donor in good health and CMV-seropositive. The CDR3 runs from the conserved cysteine through the conserved F or W. D genes are given only for firm matches. Not every row has a clone size; where given, it reads once, few, many or a size class.

abundance | j_gene | d_gene | v_gene | CDR3nt | CDR3aa
. | TRBJ1-2 | TRBD1 | TRBV5-8 | TGTGCCAGCAGCCAAGGGGACAGGCCTAGTTATGGCTACACCTTC | CASSQGDRPSYGYTF
. | TRBJ1-6 | . | TRBV9 | TGTGCCAGCAGCGTGGCAGCGCAATATAATTCACCCCTCCACTTT | CASSVAAQYNSPLHF
. | TRBJ2-2 | TRBD1 | TRBV19 | TGTGCCAGTAGACCGGGACAGGACACCGGGGAGCTGTTTTTT | CASRPGQDTGELFF
. | TRBJ2-1 | TRBD2 | TRBV5-1 | TGCGCCAGCAAAGCGGGGGATAACTCCTACAATGAGCAGTTCTTC | CASKAGDNSYNEQFF
. | TRBJ1-4 | . | TRBV18 | TGTGCCAGCTCACGCCAGACAACTAATGAAAAACTGTTTTTT | CASSRQTTNEKLFF
. | TRBJ2-1 | TRBD2 | TRBV27 | TGTGCCAGCAGTTGGGGGGGGAGCTCCTACAATGAGCAGTTCTTC | CASSWGGSSYNEQFF
. | TRBJ2-7 | . | TRBV29-1 | TGCAGCGTTGAAGACCGCGACAGTTTCTCCTACGAGCAGTACTTC | CSVEDRDSFSYEQYF
. | TRBJ2-1 | TRBD2 | TRBV30 | TGTGCCTGGACCCCGGGACTAGGGGATGAGCAGTTCTTC | CAWTPGLGDEQFF
. | TRBJ2-7 | . | TRBV2 | TGTGCCAGCCTCCGGGAGCGAGATTACGAGCAGTACTTC | CASLRERDYEQYF
. | TRBJ2-6 | . | TRBV6-5 | TGTGCCAGCAGTTACCCCCGCTCTGGGGCCAACGTCCTGACTTTC | CASSYPRSGANVLTF
. | TRBJ2-1 | . | TRBV7-9 | TGTGCCAGCAGCTTAGTCGCCCCCCGGGAGCAGTTCTTC | CASSLVAPREQFF
once | TRBJ1-1 | TRBD1 | TRBV25-1 | TGTGCCAGCAGTGATCGGGAGAGGACAGGAGCGGCTTTCTTT | CASSDRERTGAAFF
. | TRBJ2-1 | TRBD2 | TRBV5-4 | TGTGCCAGCAGCCCAACTAGCGGCTACAATGAGCAGTTCTTC | CASSPTSGYNEQFF
. | TRBJ1-6 | . | TRBV19 | TGTGCCAGTAGTTCCGGGGATCTTGGTTCACCCCTCCACTTT | CASSSGDLGSPLHF
. | TRBJ2-1 | . | TRBV28 | TGTGCCAGCAGTTTGGCGGTGAATGAGCAGTTCTTC | CASSLAVNEQFF